The rows below give T cell receptor beta chains drawn from one sample of a study of OX40 agonist ivuxolimab in advanced cancers. Method: immunoSEQ multiplex PCR; TCRdb's copy keeps in-frame clones and lacks some. Here the sample spans 65,000 to 80,000 clones, approximately 90% being singletons. The specimen was CD4+ or CD8+ T cells sorted from blood, collected in a trial of the OX40 agonist ivuxolimab. Receptors were obtained from an adult with an advanced solid tumor such as melanoma, head and neck, liver or kidney cancer. Each CDR3 is given with its conserved first and last residue. The order of the fields is CDR3 protein, V gene, J gene.

CDR3 protein: CASSLRPSWTGGNEQYF; V gene: TRBV14; J gene: TRBJ2-7
CDR3 protein: CASSFGEGTGELFF; V gene: TRBV7-9; J gene: TRBJ2-2
CDR3 protein: CASSVLGAKRQAFF; V gene: TRBV2; J gene: TRBJ1-1
CDR3 protein: CASSPDGKNQPQHF; V gene: TRBV5-4; J gene: TRBJ1-5
CDR3 protein: CASSLWSSEAETQYF; V gene: TRBV7-2; J gene: TRBJ2-5
CDR3 protein: CASSWRTSGMGNEQFF; V gene: TRBV21-1; J gene: TRBJ2-1
CDR3 protein: CASSPPGKRDEQFF; V gene: TRBV19; J gene: TRBJ2-1
CDR3 protein: CASSSGGRYGYTF; V gene: TRBV6-6; J gene: TRBJ1-2
CDR3 protein: CSVLLTYEQYF; V gene: TRBV29-1; J gene: TRBJ2-7
CDR3 protein: CASSEPGQGTYEQYF; V gene: TRBV6-1; J gene: TRBJ2-7
CDR3 protein: CAITPEPSYEQYF; V gene: TRBV10-3; J gene: TRBJ2-7
CDR3 protein: CASSPTGTGNYGYTF; V gene: TRBV7-2; J gene: TRBJ1-2
CDR3 protein: CASSPPSGIEQFF; V gene: TRBV18; J gene: TRBJ2-1
CDR3 protein: CASSPPLRTSGGAAGELFF; V gene: TRBV7-2; J gene: TRBJ2-2
CDR3 protein: CASSVFGGSETQYF; V gene: TRBV2; J gene: TRBJ2-5